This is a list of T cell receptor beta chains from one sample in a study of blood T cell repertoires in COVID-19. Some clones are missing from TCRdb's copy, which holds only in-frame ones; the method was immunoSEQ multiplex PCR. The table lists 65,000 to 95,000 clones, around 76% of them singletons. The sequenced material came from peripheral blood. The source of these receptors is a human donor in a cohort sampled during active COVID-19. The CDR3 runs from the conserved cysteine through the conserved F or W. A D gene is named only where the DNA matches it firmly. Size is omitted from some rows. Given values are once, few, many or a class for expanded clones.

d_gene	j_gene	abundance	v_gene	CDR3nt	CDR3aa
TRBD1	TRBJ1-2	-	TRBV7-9	TGTGCCAGCAGCCGCGGGACAGGGGGCGTATACGATGGCTACACCTTC	CASSRGTGGVYDGYTF
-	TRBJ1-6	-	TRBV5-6	TGTGCCAGCAGCCCGGGTAATTCACCCCTCCACTTT	CASSPGNSPLHF
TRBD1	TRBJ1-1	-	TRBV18	TGTGCCAGCTCACCATACACCGGACAGGGGGTCCATGAGGGCACTGAAGCTTTCTTT	CASSPYTGQGVHEGTEAFF
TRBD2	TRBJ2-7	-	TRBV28	TGTGCCAGCAGTGTGACTAGCGGGGGCTCCTACGAGCAGTACTTC	CASSVTSGGSYEQYF
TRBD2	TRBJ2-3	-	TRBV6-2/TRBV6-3	TGTGCCAGTAGTTCAGGACTAGCGTTTACAGATACGCAGTATTTT	CASSSGLAFTDTQYF
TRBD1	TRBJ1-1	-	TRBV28	TGTGCCAGCAGTCCGACAGGGGATACGGCTTTCTTT	CASSPTGDTAFF
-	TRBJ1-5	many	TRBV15	TGTGCCACCAGCCCCTTACTTTGGAGGGTTAGCAATCAGCCCCAGCATTTT	CATSPLLWRVSNQPQHF
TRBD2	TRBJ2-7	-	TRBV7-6	TGTGCCAGCAGTTCCTCGGGACTAGCGGGGGTCTACGAGCAGTACTTC	CASSSSGLAGVYEQYF
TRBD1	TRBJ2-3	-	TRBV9	TGTGCCAGCAGCCTAGGCAGGGGGCATAGCACAGATACGCAGTATTTT	CASSLGRGHSTDTQYF
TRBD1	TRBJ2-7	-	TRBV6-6	TGTGCCAGCAGTAAGACAGGGGGCACCCCCTACGAGCAGTACTTC	CASSKTGGTPYEQYF
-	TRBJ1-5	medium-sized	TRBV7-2	TGTGCCAGCAGCTTATGGGAGAATCAGCCCCAGCATTTT	CASSLWENQPQHF
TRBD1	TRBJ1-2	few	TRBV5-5	TGTGCCAGCAGCGCCTGGACAGGGGACTTCTTACACTATGGCTACACCTTC	CASSAWTGDFLHYGYTF
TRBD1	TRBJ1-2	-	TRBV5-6	TGTGCCAGCATCGACAGGGGGCACGCTAACTATGGCTACACCTTC	CASIDRGHANYGYTF
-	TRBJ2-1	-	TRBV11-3	TGTGCCAGCAGCCCGCGGGGGCGGTTGTTCTCCAGTCTGTTCTTC	CASSPRGRLFSSLFF
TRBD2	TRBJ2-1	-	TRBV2	TGTGCCAGCAGAAAACTAGCGGGGACCTCAAATGAGCAGTTCTTC	CASRKLAGTSNEQFF
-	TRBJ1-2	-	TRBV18	TGTGCCAGCTCACCATTTGAGGGAAGGGAATATGGCTACACCTTC	CASSPFEGREYGYTF
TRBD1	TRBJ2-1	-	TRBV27	TGTGCCAGCAGTTTAGGGACAGGTTACAATGAGCAGTTCTTC	CASSLGTGYNEQFF
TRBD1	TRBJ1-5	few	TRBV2	TGTGCCAGCACGGCCGGACAGGGGGCATATCAGCCCCAGCATTTT	CASTAGQGAYQPQHF
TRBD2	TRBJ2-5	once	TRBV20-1	TGCAGTGTGGCGGGGGAGGAGACCCAGTACTTC	CSVAGEETQYF
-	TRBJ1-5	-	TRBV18	TGTGCCAGCTCACTACGGGGGGCGGGGCCCCAGCATTTT	CASSLRGAGPQHF
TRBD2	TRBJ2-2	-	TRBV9	TGTGCCAGCAGCGTAGTACTAGCGGGAGCCGCCGGGGAGCTGTTTTTT	CASSVVLAGAAGELFF
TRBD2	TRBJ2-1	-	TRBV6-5	TGTGCCAGCAGTTACCCCGGGACTAGCGGGAGGAATGAGCAGTTCTTC	CASSYPGTSGRNEQFF
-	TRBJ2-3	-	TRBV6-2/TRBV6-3	TGTGCCAGCAGTTCCCTATCAGATACGCAGTATTTT	CASSSLSDTQYF
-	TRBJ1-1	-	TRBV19	TGTGCCAGTAGCCTCAGGGGGAACACTGAAGCTTTCTTT	CASSLRGNTEAFF